These T cell receptor beta chains were read from a single sample in a study of cytomegalovirus exposure and HLA in healthy donors. Sequenced by immunoSEQ multiplex PCR; TCRdb stores in-frame clones only, minus some. The sample yields fewer than 130,000 clones, more than 75% seen once. Sequencing was done on a sample of PBMCs. The receptor source for this set is a man aged 35-49 years in good health and CMV-seronegative. CDR3s include the opening cysteine and the closing phenylalanine or tryptophan. Size is omitted from some rows. Given values are once, few, many or a class for expanded clones.

V gene: TRBV5-1
clone size: NA
CDR3 protein: CASSLGGGYTF

V gene: TRBV28
clone size: NA
CDR3 protein: CARTGEYGYTF

V gene: TRBV28
clone size: few
CDR3 protein: CASSSLRQLAKNIQYF

V gene: TRBV5-1
clone size: few
CDR3 protein: CASSGQGRVNTEAFF

V gene: TRBV7-9
clone size: NA
CDR3 protein: CATDGRTNEKLFF

V gene: TRBV28
clone size: NA
CDR3 protein: CASSSTGAPYEQYF

V gene: TRBV28
clone size: once
CDR3 protein: CASSFKGQGGEQYF

V gene: TRBV14
clone size: NA
CDR3 protein: CASSRDLRGGEQYF

V gene: TRBV30
clone size: NA
CDR3 protein: CAGSEQGTEAFF

V gene: TRBV18
clone size: NA
CDR3 protein: CASSPVHGQETQYF

V gene: TRBV19
clone size: NA
CDR3 protein: CASSQRQGSNQPQHF

V gene: TRBV29-1
clone size: NA
CDR3 protein: CSVRQGPDTQYF